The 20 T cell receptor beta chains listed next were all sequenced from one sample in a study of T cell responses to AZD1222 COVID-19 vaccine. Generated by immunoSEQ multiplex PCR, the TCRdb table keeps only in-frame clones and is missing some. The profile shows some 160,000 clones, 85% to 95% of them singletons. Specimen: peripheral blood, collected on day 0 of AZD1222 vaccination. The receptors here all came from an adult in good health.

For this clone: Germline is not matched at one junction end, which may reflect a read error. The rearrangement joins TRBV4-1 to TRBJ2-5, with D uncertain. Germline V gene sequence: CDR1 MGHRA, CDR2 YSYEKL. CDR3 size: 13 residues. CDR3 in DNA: TGCGTCAGCAGCCAAGTAGCCCCCGGGACCCAGTACTTC. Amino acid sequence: CVSSQVAPGTQYF.

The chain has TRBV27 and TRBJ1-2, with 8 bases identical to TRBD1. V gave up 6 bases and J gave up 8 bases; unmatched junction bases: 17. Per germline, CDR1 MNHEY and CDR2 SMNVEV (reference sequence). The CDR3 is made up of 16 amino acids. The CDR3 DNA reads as TGTGCCAGCAGAATAACAGGGGGATCTATTTCTGACGGCTACACCTTC. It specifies CASRITGGSISDGYTF.

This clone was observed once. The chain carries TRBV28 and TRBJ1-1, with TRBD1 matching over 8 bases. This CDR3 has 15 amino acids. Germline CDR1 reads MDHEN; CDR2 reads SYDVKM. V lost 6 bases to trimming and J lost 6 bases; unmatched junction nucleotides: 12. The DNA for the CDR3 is TGTGCCAGCAGACCCACGGCAGGGGGCTCTCCTGAAGCTTTCTTT. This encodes CASRPTAGGSPEAFF.

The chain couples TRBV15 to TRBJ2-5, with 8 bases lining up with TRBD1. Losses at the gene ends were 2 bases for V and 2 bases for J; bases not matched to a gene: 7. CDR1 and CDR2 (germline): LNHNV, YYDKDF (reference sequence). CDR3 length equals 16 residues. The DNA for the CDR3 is TGTGCCACCAGCAGACTGCTCGGGACAGGACAAGAGACCCAGTACTTC. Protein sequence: CATSRLLGTGQETQYF.

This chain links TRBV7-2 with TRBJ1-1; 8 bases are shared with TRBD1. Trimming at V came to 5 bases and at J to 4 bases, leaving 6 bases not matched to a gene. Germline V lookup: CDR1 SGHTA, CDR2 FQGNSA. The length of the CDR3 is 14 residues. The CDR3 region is CASSVNTGGTEAFF. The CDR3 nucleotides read TGTGCCAGCAGCGTAAATACAGGGGGCACTGAAGCTTTCTTT.

The CDR3, as DNA: TGTGCCAGCAGCTCCCCCCCGGGACGGAATATAAACTATGGCTACACCTTC. This encodes CASSSPPGRNINYGYTF. The chain recombines TRBV7-8 with TRBJ1-2; the D gene is possibly TRBD1 (5 bases). The CDR3 length is 17 residues. Germline V CDR1 and CDR2: SGHVS, FQNEAQ. Between the trimmed V and J ends, which lost 4 bases and 2 bases, there was a span of 20 bases. The variable domain in full, completed from reference TRBV7-8 and TRBJ1-2, reads GAGVSQSPRYKVAKRGQDVALRCDPISGHVSLFWYQQALGQGPEFLTYFQNEAQLDKSGLPSDRFFAERPEGSVSTLKIQRTQQEDSAVYLCASSSPPGRNINYGYTFGSGTRLTVV.

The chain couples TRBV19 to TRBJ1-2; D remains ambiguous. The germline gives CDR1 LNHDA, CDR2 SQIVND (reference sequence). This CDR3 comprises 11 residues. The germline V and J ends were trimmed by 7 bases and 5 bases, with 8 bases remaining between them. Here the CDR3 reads CASKTQYGYTF. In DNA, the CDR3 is TGTGCCAGTAAAACGCAGTATGGCTACACCTTC.

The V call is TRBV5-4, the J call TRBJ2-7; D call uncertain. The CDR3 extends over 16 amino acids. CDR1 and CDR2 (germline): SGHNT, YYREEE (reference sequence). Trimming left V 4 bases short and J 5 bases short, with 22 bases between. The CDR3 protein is CASSVPLGADQDEQYF. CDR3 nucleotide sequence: TGTGCCAGCAGCGTCCCCCTCGGAGCAGATCAGGACGAGCAGTACTTC.

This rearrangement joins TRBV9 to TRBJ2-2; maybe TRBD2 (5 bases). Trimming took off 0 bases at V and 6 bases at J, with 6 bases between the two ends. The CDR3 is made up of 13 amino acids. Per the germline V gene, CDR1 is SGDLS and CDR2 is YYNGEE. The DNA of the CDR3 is TGTGCCAGCAGCGTAGGGCGGGCCGGGGAGCTGTTTTTT. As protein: CASSVGRAGELFF.

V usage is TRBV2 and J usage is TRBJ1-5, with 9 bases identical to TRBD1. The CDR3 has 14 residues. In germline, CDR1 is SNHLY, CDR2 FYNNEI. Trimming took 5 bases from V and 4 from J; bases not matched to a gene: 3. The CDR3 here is CASSWDRVNQPQHF. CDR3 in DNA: TGTGCCAGCAGTTGGGACAGGGTAAATCAGCCCCAGCATTTT.

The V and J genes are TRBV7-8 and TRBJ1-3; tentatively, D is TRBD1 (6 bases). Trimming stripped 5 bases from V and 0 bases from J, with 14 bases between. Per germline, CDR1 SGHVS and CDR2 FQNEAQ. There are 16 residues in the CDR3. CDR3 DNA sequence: TGTGCCAGCAGCACTAGGACAGCAGCCTCTGGAAACACCATATATTTT. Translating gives CASSTRTAASGNTIYF.

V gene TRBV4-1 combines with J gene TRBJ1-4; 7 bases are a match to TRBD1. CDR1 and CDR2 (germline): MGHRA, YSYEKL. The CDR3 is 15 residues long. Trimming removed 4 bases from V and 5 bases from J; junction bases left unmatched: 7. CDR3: CASSPGTVLNEKLFF. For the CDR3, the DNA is TGCGCCAGCAGCCCCGGGACAGTCTTAAATGAAAAACTGTTTTTT.

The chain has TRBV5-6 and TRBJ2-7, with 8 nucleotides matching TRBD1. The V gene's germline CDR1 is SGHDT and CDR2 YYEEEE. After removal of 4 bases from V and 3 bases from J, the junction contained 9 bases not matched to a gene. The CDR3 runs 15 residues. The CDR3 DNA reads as TGTGCCAGCAGCGCCCGGGACAGGTACCTCTACGAGCAGTACTTC. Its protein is CASSARDRYLYEQYF.

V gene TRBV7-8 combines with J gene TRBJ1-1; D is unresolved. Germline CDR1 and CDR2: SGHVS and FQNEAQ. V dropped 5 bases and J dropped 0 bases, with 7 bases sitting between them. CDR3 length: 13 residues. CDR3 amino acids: CASSTDLNTEAFF. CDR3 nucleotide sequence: TGTGCCAGCAGCACCGACTTGAACACTGAAGCTTTCTTT. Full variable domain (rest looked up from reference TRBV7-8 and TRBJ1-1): GAGVSQSPRYKVAKRGQDVALRCDPISGHVSLFWYQQALGQGPEFLTYFQNEAQLDKSGLPSDRFFAERPEGSVSTLKIQRTQQEDSAVYLCASSTDLNTEAFFGQGTRLTVV.

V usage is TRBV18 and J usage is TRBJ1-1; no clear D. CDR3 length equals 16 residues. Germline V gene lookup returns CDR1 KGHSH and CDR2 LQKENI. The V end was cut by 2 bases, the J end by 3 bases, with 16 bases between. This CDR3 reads CASSPRSGWSDTEAFF. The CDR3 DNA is TGTGCCAGCTCACCAAGATCTGGTTGGAGTGACACTGAAGCTTTCTTT.

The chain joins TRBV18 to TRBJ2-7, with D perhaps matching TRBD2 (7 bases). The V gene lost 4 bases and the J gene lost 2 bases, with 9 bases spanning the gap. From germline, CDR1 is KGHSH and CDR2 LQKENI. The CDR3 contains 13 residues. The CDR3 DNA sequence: TGTGCCAGCTCACAGGGGGGGGCCTACGAGCAGTACTTC. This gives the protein CASSQGGAYEQYF.

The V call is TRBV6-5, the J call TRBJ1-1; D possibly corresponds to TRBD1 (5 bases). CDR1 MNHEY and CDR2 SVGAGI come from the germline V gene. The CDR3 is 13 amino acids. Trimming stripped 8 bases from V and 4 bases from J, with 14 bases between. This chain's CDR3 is CASSTSGSTEAFF. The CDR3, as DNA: TGTGCCAGCTCCACGTCAGGGAGCACTGAAGCTTTCTTT.

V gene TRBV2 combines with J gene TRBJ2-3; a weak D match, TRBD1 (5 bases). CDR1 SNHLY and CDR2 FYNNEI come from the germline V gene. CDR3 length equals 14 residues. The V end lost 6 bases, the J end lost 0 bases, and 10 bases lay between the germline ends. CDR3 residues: CASSGQSSTDTQYF. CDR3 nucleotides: TGTGCCAGCAGCGGACAATCTAGCACAGATACGCAGTATTTT.

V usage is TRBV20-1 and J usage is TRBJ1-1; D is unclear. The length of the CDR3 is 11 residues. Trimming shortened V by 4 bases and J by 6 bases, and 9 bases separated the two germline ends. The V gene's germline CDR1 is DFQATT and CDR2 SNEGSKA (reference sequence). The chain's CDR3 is CSATDFAEAFF. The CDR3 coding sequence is TGCAGTGCTACTGATTTTGCTGAAGCTTTCTTT.

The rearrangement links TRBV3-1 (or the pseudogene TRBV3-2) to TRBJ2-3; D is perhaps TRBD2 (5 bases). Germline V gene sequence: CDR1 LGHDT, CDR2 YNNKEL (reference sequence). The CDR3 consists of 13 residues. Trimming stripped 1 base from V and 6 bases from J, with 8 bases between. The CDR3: CASSQVGKDTQYF. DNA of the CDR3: TGTGCCAGCAGCCAAGTCGGGAAGGATACGCAGTATTTT.